A selection of T cell receptor beta chains follows, all from one sample in a study of patients and donors after allogeneic stem cell transplantation. In TCRdb, the RT-PCR reads were re-called with MiXCR into one record per CDR3 protein. The sample holds some 200,000 distinct CDR3 sequences; less than 45% are singletons and the top ten take 33%. The sequencing sample was made of blood, either unsorted or a sorted T cell fraction (not recorded which). Every receptor here comes from a human donor who was either an allogeneic HSCT recipient or a stem cell or donor lymphocyte infusion donor (not recorded which). It is not recorded whose cells these are; they may come from a transplant donor. Both conserved end residues are part of each CDR3. The D gene is left open where the match is weak. Size values are once, few and many counts, or a class for expanded clones, and some rows have none.

TRBV3-1	TRBD2	TRBJ2-2	-	TGTGCCAGCAGCCCGCGCTACTTTAGCACTAGCGGGCGTGGCGGGGAGCTGTTTTTT	CASSPRYFSTSGRGGELFF
TRBV14	-	TRBJ2-3	few	TGTGCCAGCAGCCCACAGGGACATAGCACAGATACGCAGTATTTT	CASSPQGHSTDTQYF
TRBV5-1	TRBD1	TRBJ2-2	-	TGCGCCAGCGGTTCCGGGACAGTAGGATCCGGGGAGCTGTTTTTT	CASGSGTVGSGELFF
TRBV12-3/TRBV12-4	TRBD1	TRBJ1-2	few	TGTGCCAGCAGTCCGAGGACAGGGAAGAACTATGGCTACACCTTC	CASSPRTGKNYGYTF
TRBV18	-	TRBJ1-2	-	TGTGCCAGCCTCTCCCGGCCCAGGGATGGTGGCTACACCTTC	CASLSRPRDGGYTF
TRBV20-1	-	TRBJ2-6	few	TGCAGTGCTGCCCGTGAGGCCAACGTCCTGACTTTC	CSAAREANVLTF
TRBV5-1	TRBD1	TRBJ1-2	few	TGCGCCAGCAGCATGGGGGACAGGGATAGCTATGGCTACACCTTC	CASSMGDRDSYGYTF
TRBV7-2	-	TRBJ2-5	-	TGTGCCAGCAGCTTACCCGTTCGAGAGACCCAGTACTTC	CASSLPVRETQYF
TRBV7-2	-	TRBJ2-2	-	TGTGCCAGCAGCTTAGATAGCCCGATAACCGGGGAGCTGTTTTTT	CASSLDSPITGELFF
TRBV20-1	-	TRBJ1-4	-	TGCAGTGCTGCCCCCCTGGAGGGGGCTAATGAAAAACTGTTTTTT	CSAAPLEGANEKLFF
TRBV4-3	-	TRBJ2-1	many	TGCGCCAGCAGCCAAGTCAAGTTGCATGCTGAGCAGTTCTTC	CASSQVKLHAEQFF
TRBV7-9	-	TRBJ2-5	-	TGTGCCAGCAGCCAACGACAGTTAATGTACCAAGAGACCCAGTACTTC	CASSQRQLMYQETQYF
TRBV30	-	TRBJ1-2	-	TGTGCCTGGACGGTCCTCAAGAACTATGGCTACACCTTC	CAWTVLKNYGYTF
TRBV25-1	-	TRBJ1-1	-	TGTGCCAGCAGTGTGGCAGGGGAAGCTTTCTTT	CASSVAGEAFF
TRBV19	-	TRBJ2-7	-	TGTGCCAGTGGTATTCGCGGACCTTCCTACGAGCAGTACTTC	CASGIRGPSYEQYF
TRBV4-1	TRBD2	TRBJ2-1	few	TGCGCCAGCAGCCAAGATGAGGGACTAGTAAGTGGTGAGCAGTTCTTC	CASSQDEGLVSGEQFF
TRBV29-1	TRBD2	TRBJ2-1	few	TGCAGCGTTGTACTAGCGATCCTTGATGAGCAGTTCTTC	CSVVLAILDEQFF
TRBV29-1	TRBD1	TRBJ1-2	-	TGCAGCGTTGAAGAAGGGGCGCAGGGGGCGCGTTATAGCGGCTACACCTTC	CSVEEGAQGARYSGYTF
TRBV7-2	TRBD2	TRBJ2-3	-	TGTGCCAGCAGCGCTAGCGGGGGAACAGATACGCAGTATTTT	CASSASGGTDTQYF
TRBV29-1	TRBD2	TRBJ2-1	-	TGCAGCGTTGCCGGCGGGAGGGCTTACAATGAGCAGTTCTTC	CSVAGGRAYNEQFF
TRBV28	TRBD1	TRBJ1-1	few	TGTGCCAGCAGTTGGACAGGGGGCACTGAAGCTTTCTTT	CASSWTGGTEAFF
TRBV11-2	-	TRBJ1-1	-	TGTGCCAGCAGTCCTGGCTGGGCCACGAACACTGAAGCTTTCTTT	CASSPGWATNTEAFF
TRBV25-1	-	TRBJ2-1	-	TGTGCCAGCAGTCTGACTGGCGGCCCTGACAATGAGCAGTTCTTC	CASSLTGGPDNEQFF
TRBV12-5	-	TRBJ1-5	-	TGTGCTAGTGCCGAGGGTTATGATCAGCCCCAGCATTTT	CASAEGYDQPQHF
TRBV20-1	TRBD1	TRBJ1-5	-	TGCAGTGCTAGAGGCGCGACAGGGGGGCATCAGCCCCAGCATTTT	CSARGATGGHQPQHF
TRBV6-2/TRBV6-3	TRBD1	TRBJ2-3	-	TGTGCCAGCAGTTACTTCTCGTCTTGGACAGGGTCAACAGATACGCAGTATTTT	CASSYFSSWTGSTDTQYF
TRBV3-1	-	TRBJ2-1	-	TGTGCCAGCAGCTTGGTGGCGGCCGGCTACAATGAGCAGTTCTTC	CASSLVAAGYNEQFF
TRBV12-3/TRBV12-4	-	TRBJ1-2	-	TGTGCCAGCAGTTTTTGGGAGAGGGTCTATGGCTACACCTTC	CASSFWERVYGYTF
TRBV12-3/TRBV12-4	TRBD1	TRBJ2-7	few	TGTGCCAGCAGTCTCCTACTGGGACAGGATGTATACGAGCAGTACTTC	CASSLLLGQDVYEQYF
TRBV29-1	-	TRBJ1-5	few	TGCAGCGTTGCTTCCAGTTCAAGTAAGCCCCAGCATTTT	CSVASSSSKPQHF
TRBV7-9	-	TRBJ2-1	once	TGTGCCAGCAGCTCCGTCGGGAGCTGGACTGAGCAGTTCTTC	CASSSVGSWTEQFF
TRBV6-5	TRBD2	TRBJ2-1	-	TGTGCCAGCAGTTACGAAGCGGGAGCGGGTAATGAGCAGTTCTTC	CASSYEAGAGNEQFF
TRBV10-3	-	TRBJ2-7	-	TGTGCCATCAGTGAGTCGCTTCTAGGCCTGGGCCGAGCCTACGAGCAGTACTTC	CAISESLLGLGRAYEQYF
TRBV5-1	-	TRBJ1-4	few	TGCGCCAGCAGCTTGGCCGGGGGCCCTCGGGGTGAAAAACTGTTTTTT	CASSLAGGPRGEKLFF
TRBV6-6	-	TRBJ1-1	-	TGTGCCAGCAGCCCACAAAGGTCCGCTGAAGCTTTCTTT	CASSPQRSAEAFF
TRBV25-1	-	TRBJ1-1	-	TGTGCCAGCAGTCGAGGGTTCATGAACACTGAAGCTTTCTTT	CASSRGFMNTEAFF
TRBV27	-	TRBJ1-1	-	TGTGCCAGCAGTTTGCCAGGCCGGGAAGCTTTCTTT	CASSLPGREAFF
TRBV12-3/TRBV12-4	-	TRBJ1-3	many	TGTGCCAGCAGTTCAACTTCACAAGTCGGAAACACCATATATTTT	CASSSTSQVGNTIYF
TRBV7-9	TRBD1	TRBJ1-4	few	TGTGCCAGCAGCTTCCGGGACAGGGAAGGTGAAAAACTGTTTTTT	CASSFRDREGEKLFF
TRBV12-3/TRBV12-4	TRBD1	TRBJ2-1	-	TGTGCCAGCAGTTTAGTAGGCAGGGGGTACAGTGAGCAGTTCTTC	CASSLVGRGYSEQFF
TRBV12-3/TRBV12-4	-	TRBJ2-1	-	TGTGCCAGCAGTGGTGTGTACAATGAGCAGTTCTTC	CASSGVYNEQFF
TRBV29-1	-	TRBJ1-4	-	TGCAGCGTTTTCGACAGTGGGGGAGGTGATGAAAAACTGTTTTTT	CSVFDSGGGDEKLFF
TRBV7-9	-	TRBJ1-4	few	TGTGCCAGCAGCGCCATCGGAGGGAGGGGTACTAATGAAAAACTGTTTTTT	CASSAIGGRGTNEKLFF
TRBV5-1	TRBD1	TRBJ2-2	-	TGCGCCAGCAGCTCAAGTACCGGGACAGGGAACACCGGGGAGCTGTTTTTT	CASSSSTGTGNTGELFF
TRBV18	-	TRBJ1-2	-	TGTGCCAGCTCTCAACGGGACGGATCCTATGGCTACACCTTC	CASSQRDGSYGYTF
TRBV7-8	-	TRBJ1-4	-	TGTGCCAGCAGGGACCTCAGGGGAGTAGACGAAAAACTGTTTTTT	CASRDLRGVDEKLFF
TRBV29-1	TRBD2	TRBJ2-3	-	TGCAGCGGAACCCCGGGACTAGCGGGAGGGCCCACAGATACGCAGTATTTT	CSGTPGLAGGPTDTQYF
TRBV4-3	-	TRBJ1-5	-	TGCGCCAGCAGCCAAGAAGGTCCGGGACCCAATCAGCCCCAGCATTTT	CASSQEGPGPNQPQHF
TRBV27	TRBD2	TRBJ2-3	-	TGTGCCAGCAGTTCCCTCCTAGCGGGGGTCACAGATACGCAGTATTTT	CASSSLLAGVTDTQYF
TRBV6-1	TRBD1	TRBJ1-1	-	TGTGCCAGCAGTGAACGGGGAGGACAGGGAGGGACTGAAGCTTTCTTT	CASSERGGQGGTEAFF
TRBV4-3	TRBD2	TRBJ2-1	-	TGCGCCAGCAGCCATACCGGGACTAGCGGGATGGACAATGAGCAGTTCTTC	CASSHTGTSGMDNEQFF
TRBV5-1	-	TRBJ2-1	-	TGCGCCAGCAGCTTGGGAAGCGTTGGAAACAATGAGCAGTTCTTC	CASSLGSVGNNEQFF
TRBV6-5	-	TRBJ1-1	-	TGTGCCAGCAGTTACCTACCACAGACGGTGAACACTGAAGCTTTCTTT	CASSYLPQTVNTEAFF
TRBV4-2	-	TRBJ1-2	-	TGTGCCAGCAGTCCTACGGACAGAAACAGAAACTATGGCTACACCTTC	CASSPTDRNRNYGYTF
TRBV4-1	-	TRBJ1-4	-	TGCGCCAGCAGCCAAGATTCCGCAGGGCCTAATGAAAAACTGTTTTTT	CASSQDSAGPNEKLFF
TRBV6-5	-	TRBJ2-7	few	TGTGCCAGCAGTTACGTTGGGACGGCAGCCTACGAGCAGTACTTC	CASSYVGTAAYEQYF